This T cell receptor (beta chain) was identified in a study of CD8+ T cells in alopecia areata. Findings of the study overall: Because of a solitary nonresponder, the connection of baseline CD8+ expansion to response stays uncertain. More clonal than normal scalp was lesional scalp, particularly alopecia totalis/universalis. Many expanded lesional clones remained in scalp and blood on tofacitinib.

Sample treatment: oral pan-JAK inhibitor, 5-10 mg twice daily. About this clone itself: The antigen remains unidentified.

The V gene's germline CDR1 is GTSNPN and CDR2 SVGIG (reference sequence). With 2 bases removed from V and 6 bases from J, the gap between germline ends came to 10 bases. The CDR3 loop spans 13 amino acids. cDNA prepared by RNA extraction and subsequent reverse transcription served as the template for sequencing. Sequencing used immunoSEQ multiplex PCR; TCRdb keeps in-frame clones, though not all of them. The sample holds 150,000 to 200,000 clones, about 54% seen once. This clonotype was obtained from a human donor with alopecia areata. Material: CD4+ T cells sorted from blood, obtained around week 55, from a patient treated with tofacitinib. V is TRBV30 and J is TRBJ1-4, with D tentatively TRBD1 (5 bases). This CDR3 reads CAWSRGSDEKLFF. The CDR3 DNA reads as TGTGCCTGGAGTCGGGGGAGTGATGAAAAACTGTTTTTT.